This entry describes one TCR beta chain. The source of the sample is a study of blood T cell repertoires in COVID-19. Across the whole study: COVID-19 samples, acute and convalescent, were from the United States, Italy and Spain.

Measured with immunoSEQ multiplex PCR; TCRdb has only the in-frame clones, and not every one. Here the sample spans some 250,000 clones, about 86% being singletons. There are 16 residues in the CDR3. Trimming shortened V by 5 bases and J by 4 bases, and 20 bases separated the two germline ends. Germline V lookup: CDR1 MDHEN, CDR2 SYDVKM. The gene calls are TRBV28 and TRBJ2-5, with D perhaps matching TRBD2 (7 bases). Sequencing used peripheral blood. This sequence originates from a woman aged 30 to 39 who had recovered from COVID-19. CDR3 DNA: TGTGCCAGCAGTGACTCAAGAGGGGGGGCTTCAGAGACCCAGTACTTC. Translation: CASSDSRGGASETQYF.